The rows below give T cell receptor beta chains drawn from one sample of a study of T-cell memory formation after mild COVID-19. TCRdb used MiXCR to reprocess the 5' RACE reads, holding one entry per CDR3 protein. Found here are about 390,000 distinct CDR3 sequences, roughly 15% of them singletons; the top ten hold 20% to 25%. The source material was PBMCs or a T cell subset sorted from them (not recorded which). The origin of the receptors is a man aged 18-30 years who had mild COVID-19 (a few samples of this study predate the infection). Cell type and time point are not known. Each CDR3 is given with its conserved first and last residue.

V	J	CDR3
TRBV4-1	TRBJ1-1	CASSQDSTATNTEAFF
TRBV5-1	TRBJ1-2	CASSVSGGGNYGYTF
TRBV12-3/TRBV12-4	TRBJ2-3	CASSPRRTGIRADTQYF
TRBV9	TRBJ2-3	CASSVDGEDTQYF
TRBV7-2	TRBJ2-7	CASSSPGLAGTNSYEQYF
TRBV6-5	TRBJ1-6	CASRGQGGPPLHF
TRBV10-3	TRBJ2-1	CAIGAGSYNEQFF
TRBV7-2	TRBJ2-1	CASSLGDRVRGEQFF
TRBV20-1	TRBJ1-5	CSALRGGELRNQPQHF
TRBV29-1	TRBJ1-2	CSVKGGDYGYTF
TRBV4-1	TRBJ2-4	CASSQGRGAKNIQYF
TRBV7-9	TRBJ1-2	CASSLDLGATYGYTF